The sequence of this T cell receptor beta chain was determined in a study of low-dose radiotherapy and immunotherapy resistance in tumors. Study-wide background: Treatment of Cohort 1 consisted of 0.5 Gy per fraction every 2 weeks, adding up to 6.5 Gy. Gene-specific TRAV and TRBV primers were used for first-strand cDNA, covering alpha and beta chains.

The authors amplified TCRs for 20 PCR cycles with a constant-region primer and a V-primer adapter. TCRdb reprocessed the reads via MiXCR and lists one record per CDR3 protein. The table includes about 52,000 distinct CDR3 sequences, roughly a third detected once. The time point denotes: after trial treatment. The treatment: LDRT plus nivolumab, ipilimumab, low-dose cyclophosphamide and aspirin (RACIN trial). Notes on this clonotype: Germline and junction disagree at one end, which may indicate a read error.

CDR3 size: 15 residues. CDR1 and CDR2 (germline): SGHRS, YFSETQ. This sequence joins TRBV5-1 and TRBJ2-6; possible D gene TRBD2, 6 bases. This sequence was found in a male donor with rectosigmoid adenocarcinoma. Sequencing used PBMCs, obtained after low-dose radiotherapy plus immunotherapy. The CDR3 coding sequence is TGCGCCAGCAGCTTAGGCCCCGGAGGGGTCAACGTCCTGACTTTC. It encodes CASSLGPGGVNVLTF.